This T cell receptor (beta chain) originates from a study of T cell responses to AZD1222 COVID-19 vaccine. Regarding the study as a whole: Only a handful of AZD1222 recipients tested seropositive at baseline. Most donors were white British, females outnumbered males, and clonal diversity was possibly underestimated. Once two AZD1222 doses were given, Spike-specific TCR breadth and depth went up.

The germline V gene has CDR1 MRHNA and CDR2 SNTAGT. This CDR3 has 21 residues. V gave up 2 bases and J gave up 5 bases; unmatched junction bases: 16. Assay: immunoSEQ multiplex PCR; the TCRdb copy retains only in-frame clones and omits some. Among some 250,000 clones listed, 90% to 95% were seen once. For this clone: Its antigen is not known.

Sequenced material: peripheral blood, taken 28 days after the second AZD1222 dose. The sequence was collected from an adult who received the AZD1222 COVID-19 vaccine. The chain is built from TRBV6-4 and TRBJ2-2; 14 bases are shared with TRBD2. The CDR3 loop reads CASSDAVSGTSGSTRTGELFF. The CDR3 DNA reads TGTGCCAGCAGTGACGCCGTATCCGGGACTAGCGGGAGTACTAGGACCGGGGAGCTGTTTTTT.